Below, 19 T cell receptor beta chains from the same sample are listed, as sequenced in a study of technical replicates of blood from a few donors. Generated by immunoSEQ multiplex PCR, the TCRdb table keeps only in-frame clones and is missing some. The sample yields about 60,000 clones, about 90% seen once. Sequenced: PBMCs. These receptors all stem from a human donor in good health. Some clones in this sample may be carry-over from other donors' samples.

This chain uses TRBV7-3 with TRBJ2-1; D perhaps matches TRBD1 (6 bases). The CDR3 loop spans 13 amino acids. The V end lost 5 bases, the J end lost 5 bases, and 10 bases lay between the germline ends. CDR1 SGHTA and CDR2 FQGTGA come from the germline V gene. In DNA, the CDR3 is TGTGCCAGCAGCGTCGGACAGAACAATGAGCAGTTCTTC. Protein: CASSVGQNNEQFF.

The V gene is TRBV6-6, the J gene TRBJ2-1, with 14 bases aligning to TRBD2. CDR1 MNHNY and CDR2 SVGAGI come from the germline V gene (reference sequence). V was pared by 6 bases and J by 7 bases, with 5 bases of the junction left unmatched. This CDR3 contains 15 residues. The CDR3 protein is CASSEGLAGVNEQFF. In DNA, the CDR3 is TGTGCCAGCAGCGAGGGACTAGCGGGAGTTAATGAGCAGTTCTTC.

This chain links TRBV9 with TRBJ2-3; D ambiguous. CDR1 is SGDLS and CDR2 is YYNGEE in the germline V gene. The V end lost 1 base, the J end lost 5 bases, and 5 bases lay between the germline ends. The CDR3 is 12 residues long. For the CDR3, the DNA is TGTGCCAGCAGCGTATTCGGAGATACGCAGTATTTT. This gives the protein CASSVFGDTQYF.

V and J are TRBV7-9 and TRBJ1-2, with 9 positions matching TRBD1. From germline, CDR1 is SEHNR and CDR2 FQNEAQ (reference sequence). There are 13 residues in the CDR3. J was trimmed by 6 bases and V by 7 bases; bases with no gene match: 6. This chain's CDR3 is CASTPGTGNGYTF. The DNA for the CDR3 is TGTGCCAGCACCCCCGGGACAGGGAATGGCTACACCTTC. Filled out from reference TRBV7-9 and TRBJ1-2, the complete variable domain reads DTGVSQNPRHKITKRGQNVTFRCDPISEHNRLYWYRQTLGQGPEFLTYFQNEAQLEKSRLLSDRFSAERPKGSFSTLEIQRTEQGDSAMYLCASTPGTGNGYTFGSGTRLTVV.

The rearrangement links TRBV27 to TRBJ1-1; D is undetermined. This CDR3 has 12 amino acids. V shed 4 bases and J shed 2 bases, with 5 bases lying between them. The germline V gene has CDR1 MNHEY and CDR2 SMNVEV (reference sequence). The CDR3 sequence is CASSSRNTEAFF. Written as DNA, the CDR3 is TGTGCCAGCAGTTCGAGAAACACTGAAGCTTTCTTT.

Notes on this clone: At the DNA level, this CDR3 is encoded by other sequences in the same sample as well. The CDR3 here is CATSRVDRKEEQYF. The CDR3 bases are TGTGCCACCAGCAGAGTCGACAGGAAGGAAGAGCAGTACTTC. The chain joins TRBV15 to TRBJ2-7, with D possibly being TRBD1 (6 bases). CDR1 is LNHNV, CDR2 YYDKDF, per germline (reference sequence). CDR3 length: 14 residues. V lost 1 base, J lost 7 bases, and 14 bases lay in between.

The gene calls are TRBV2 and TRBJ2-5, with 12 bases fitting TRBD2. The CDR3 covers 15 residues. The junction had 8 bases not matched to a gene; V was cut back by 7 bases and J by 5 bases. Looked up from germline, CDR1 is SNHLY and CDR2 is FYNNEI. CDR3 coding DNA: TGTGCCAGCAATAGACTAGCGGGGGTCCGTGAGACCCAGTACTTC. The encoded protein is CASNRLAGVRETQYF. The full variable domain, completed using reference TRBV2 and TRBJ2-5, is EPEVTQTPSHQVTQMGQEVILRCVPISNHLYFYWYRQILGQKVEFLVSFYNNEISEKSEIFDDQFSVERPDGSNFTLKIRSTKLEDSAMYFCASNRLAGVRETQYFGPGTRLLVL.

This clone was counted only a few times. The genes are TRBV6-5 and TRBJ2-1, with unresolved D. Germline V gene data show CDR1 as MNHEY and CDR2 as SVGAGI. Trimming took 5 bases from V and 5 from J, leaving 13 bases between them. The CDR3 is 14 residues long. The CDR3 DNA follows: TGTGCCAGCAGTGGATCAGGCAGAAACAATGAGCAGTTCTTC. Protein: CASSGSGRNNEQFF.

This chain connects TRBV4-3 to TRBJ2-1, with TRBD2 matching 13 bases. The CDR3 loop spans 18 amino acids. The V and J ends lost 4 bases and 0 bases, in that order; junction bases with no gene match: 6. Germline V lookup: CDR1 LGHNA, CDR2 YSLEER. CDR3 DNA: TGCGCCAGCAGCCGGGGACTAGCGGGGCGGGGCTCCTACAATGAGCAGTTCTTC. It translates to CASSRGLAGRGSYNEQFF.

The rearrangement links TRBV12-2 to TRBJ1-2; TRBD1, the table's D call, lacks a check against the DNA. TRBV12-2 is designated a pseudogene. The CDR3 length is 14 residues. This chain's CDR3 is CASRLAYRGRGYTF. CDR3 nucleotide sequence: TGTGCAAGTCGCTTAGCTTACAGGGGGCGCGGCTACACCTTC.

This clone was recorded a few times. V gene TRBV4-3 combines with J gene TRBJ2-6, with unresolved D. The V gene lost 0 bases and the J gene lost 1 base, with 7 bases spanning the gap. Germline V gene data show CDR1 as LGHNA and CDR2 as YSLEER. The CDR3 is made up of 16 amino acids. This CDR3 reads CASSQDLGSGANVLTF. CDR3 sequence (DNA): TGCGCCAGCAGCCAAGATCTCGGTTCTGGGGCCAACGTCCTGACTTTC.

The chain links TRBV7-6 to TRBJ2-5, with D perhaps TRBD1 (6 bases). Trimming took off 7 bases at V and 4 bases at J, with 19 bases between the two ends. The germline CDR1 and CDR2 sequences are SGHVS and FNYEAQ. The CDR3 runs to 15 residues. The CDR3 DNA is TGTGCCAGCATCCCCGTGAGGGGGTGGACAGAGACCCAGTACTTC. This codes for CASIPVRGWTETQYF. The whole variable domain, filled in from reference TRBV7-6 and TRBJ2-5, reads GAGVSQSPRYKVTKRGQDVALRCDPISGHVSLYWYRQALGQGPEFLTYFNYEAQQDKSGLPNDRFSAERPEGSISTLTIQRTEQRDSAMYRCASIPVRGWTETQYFGPGTRLLVL.

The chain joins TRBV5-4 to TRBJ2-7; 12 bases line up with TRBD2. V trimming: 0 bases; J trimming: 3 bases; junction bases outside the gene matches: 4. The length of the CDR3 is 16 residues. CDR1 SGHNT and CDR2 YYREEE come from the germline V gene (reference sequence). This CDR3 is CASSLEGLAGLYEQYF. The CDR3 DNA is TGTGCCAGCAGCTTGGAAGGACTAGCGGGACTCTACGAGCAGTACTTC.

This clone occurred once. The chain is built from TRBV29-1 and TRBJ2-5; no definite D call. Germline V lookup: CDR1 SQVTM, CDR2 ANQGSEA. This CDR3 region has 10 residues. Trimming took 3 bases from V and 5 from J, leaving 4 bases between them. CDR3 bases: TGCAGCGTTGAGGAGGAGACCCAGTACTTC. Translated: CSVEEETQYF.

The chain's CDR3 is CASSVRTGLYGYTF. CDR3 nucleotide sequence: TGTGCCAGCAGTGTGCGGACAGGGCTTTATGGCTACACCTTC. V is TRBV2 and J is TRBJ1-2, with TRBD1 identical over 8 bases. Germline V lookup: CDR1 SNHLY, CDR2 FYNNEI. The CDR3 length is 14 residues. After removal of 4 bases from V and 5 bases from J, the junction contained 6 bases not matched to a gene.

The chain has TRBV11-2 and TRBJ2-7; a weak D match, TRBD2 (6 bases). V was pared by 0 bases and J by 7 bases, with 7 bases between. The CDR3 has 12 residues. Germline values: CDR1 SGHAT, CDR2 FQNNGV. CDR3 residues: CASSLDREEQYF. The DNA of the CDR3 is TGTGCCAGCAGCTTAGATCGGGAGGAGCAGTACTTC.

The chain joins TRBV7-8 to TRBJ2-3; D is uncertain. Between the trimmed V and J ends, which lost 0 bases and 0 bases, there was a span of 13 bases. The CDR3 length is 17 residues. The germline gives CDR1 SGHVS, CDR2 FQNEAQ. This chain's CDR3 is CASSLAQLMTSTDTQYF. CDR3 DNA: TGTGCCAGCAGCTTAGCGCAGCTCATGACTAGCACAGATACGCAGTATTTT.

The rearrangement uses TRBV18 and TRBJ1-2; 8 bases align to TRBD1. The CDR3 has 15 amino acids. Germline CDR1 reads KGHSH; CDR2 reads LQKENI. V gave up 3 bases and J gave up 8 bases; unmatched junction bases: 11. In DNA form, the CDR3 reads TGTGCCAGCTCACCCGACAGGGGTCATTTTTACGGCTACACCTTC. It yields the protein CASSPDRGHFYGYTF.

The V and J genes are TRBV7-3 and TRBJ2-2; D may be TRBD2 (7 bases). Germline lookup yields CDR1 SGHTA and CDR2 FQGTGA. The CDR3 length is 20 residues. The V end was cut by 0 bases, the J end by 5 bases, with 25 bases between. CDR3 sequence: CASSLTRGGRLRPGTGELFF. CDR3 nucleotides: TGTGCCAGCAGCTTAACTCGCGGGGGCCGCCTCCGGCCTGGAACCGGGGAGCTGTTTTTT.